Reported below is one T cell receptor (beta chain). Its antigen is undetermined. The protocol was immunoSEQ multiplex PCR, while the TCRdb copy is restricted to in-frame clones and leaves out a portion. The sample has approximately 50,000 clones, 90% seen once. Deletions cut 5 bases from V and 4 bases from J, with 15 bases between. The CDR3 is 15 amino acids. Germline-derived CDR1 and CDR2 are MNHEY and SVGAGI. This sample was taken from a study of chemoradiotherapy in HPV16-positive cancers. General observations from the study: Functional assays defining HPV-specific T cells used only a couple of HPV16-positive patients.

Sequencing was performed on blood, taken from a patient who underwent chemoradiotherapy. This rearrangement joins TRBV6-5 to TRBJ2-1; unclear D gene. The clonotype originates from a human donor with HPV-associated anogenital cancer. The CDR3 nucleotides read TGTGCCAGCAGTGGTGACGTCGAGAGGTACAATGAGCAGTTCTTC. Encoded protein: CASSGDVERYNEQFF.